The 31 T cell receptor beta chains reported below all come from one sample, sequenced in a study of T cells after posttransplantation cyclophosphamide. Produced via immunoSEQ multiplex PCR; TCRdb's table is partial and in-frame only. The sample holds around 35,000 clones, and no clone turns up only once. Sequencing input: PBMCs. Source of these receptors: a woman aged 50 to 60 in good health and a related stem cell transplant donor.

The table lists this clone with many counts. The chain is built from TRBV6-2 or TRBV6-3 and TRBJ2-2; 8 nucleotides agree with TRBD2. The CDR3 is 15 residues long. Germline CDR1 is MNHEY and CDR2 is SVGEGT. Trimming took 9 bases from V and 4 from J; bases not matched to a gene: 10. The CDR3 protein is CASHYGGALTGELFF. CDR3 bases: TGTGCCAGTCATTACGGGGGGGCCCTCACCGGGGAGCTGTTTTTT.

The rearrangement joins TRBV7-6 to TRBJ2-5; 11 nucleotides line up with TRBD2. The CDR3 length is 16 residues. Germline trimming cut 1 base from V and 3 bases from J; bases unmatched to any gene: 4. Germline V gives CDR1 SGHVS, CDR2 FNYEAQ. CDR3 region: CASSLGAGLAEETQYF. The DNA for the CDR3 is TGTGCCAGCAGCTTAGGAGCGGGACTAGCGGAAGAGACCCAGTACTTC.

Many counts were recorded for this clone. V and J are TRBV7-9 and TRBJ2-7, with 11 bases identical to TRBD1. This CDR3 is built from 15 residues. Losses at the gene ends were 5 bases for V and 4 bases for J; bases not matched to a gene: 7. The germline V gene encodes CDR1 SEHNR and CDR2 FQNEAQ (reference sequence). In nucleotides, the CDR3 is TGTGCCAGCAGCCGACCGGGACAGGGGGTATACGAGCAGTACTTC. Its protein is CASSRPGQGVYEQYF.

This clone has a handful of counts. The chain has TRBV5-1 and TRBJ2-7, with 10 bases that match TRBD2. The CDR3 is 16 residues long. J gave up 9 bases and V 3 bases, and 15 bases lay outside the gene matches. Germline values: CDR1 SGHRS, CDR2 YFSETQ. In DNA, the CDR3 is TGCGCCAGCAGCTGGAGTAGCGGGAGGCCTCGGGGCGGGCAGTACTTC. It codes for CASSWSSGRPRGGQYF.

This clone has a count of ten or more. The DNA of the CDR3 is TGTGCCTGGACCGTACTGAACCGGGAGCTGTTTTTT. Its protein is CAWTVLNRELFF. The chain recombines TRBV30 with TRBJ2-2, with D unclear. V was trimmed by 4 bases and J by 9 bases, leaving 12 bases between them. This CDR3 contains 12 residues. The germline V gene has CDR1 GTSNPN and CDR2 SVGIG (reference sequence).

This clone has a handful of counts. The CDR3, as DNA: TGTGCCAGCAGCTCCGGGACACGACTCGACTACACCTTC. This codes for CASSSGTRLDYTF. The chain links TRBV7-8 to TRBJ1-2, with D perhaps TRBD1 (6 bases). V was pared by 4 bases and J by 10 bases, with 16 bases between. The CDR3 consists of 13 residues. The V gene's germline CDR1 is SGHVS and CDR2 FQNEAQ.

V gene TRBV30 combines with J gene TRBJ1-1; the D is unclear. Germline loops: CDR1 GTSNPN, CDR2 SVGIG (reference sequence). The CDR3 has 14 amino acids. The V and J ends lost 3 bases and 2 bases respectively, with 13 bases between them. CDR3 amino acids: CAWRRNTLNTEAFF. CDR3 coding DNA: TGTGCCTGGAGACGAAACACCCTCAACACTGAAGCTTTCTTT. The full variable domain, completed using reference TRBV30 and TRBJ1-1, is SQTIHQWPATLVQPVGSPLSLECTVEGTSNPNLYWYRQAAGRGLQLLFYSVGIGQISSEVPQNLSASRPQDRQFILSSKKLLLSDSGFYLCAWRRNTLNTEAFFGQGTRLTVV.

This clone was observed at least ten times. The chain has TRBV19 and TRBJ1-1, with 7 positions matching TRBD1. CDR1 LNHDA and CDR2 SQIVND come from the germline V gene (reference sequence). The trim removed 6 bases at V and 4 bases at J, leaving 5 bases unmatched. This CDR3 has 13 amino acids. CDR3 residues: CASSKTGSTEAFF. Written as DNA, the CDR3 is TGTGCCAGTAGCAAGACAGGGAGCACTGAAGCTTTCTTT.

This clone was seen repeatedly, ten times or more. Here the CDR3 DNA reads TGTGCCAGCAGCGCCGACAGGGGAAGAACTGAAGCTTTCTTT. Translated, it gives CASSADRGRTEAFF. This chain joins TRBV7-6 and TRBJ1-1; 8 bases line up with TRBD1. The CDR3 extends over 14 amino acids. CDR1 and CDR2 (germline): SGHVS, FNYEAQ. The V and J ends lost 5 bases and 5 bases, in that order; junction bases with no gene match: 7.

This clone was detected ten times or more. V is TRBV5-3 and J is TRBJ2-1, with 12 bases fitting TRBD2. TRBV5-3 is reported as an ORF; its role is uncertain. V trimming: 0 bases; J trimming: 6 bases; junction bases outside the gene matches: 7. The CDR3 spans 17 residues. In DNA form, the CDR3 reads TGTGCCAGAAGCTTGGGGCCTAGCGGGAGGGCTGTCAATGAGCAGTTCTTC. The encoded protein is CARSLGPSGRAVNEQFF.

V gene TRBV7-3 combines with J gene TRBJ2-7; the match to TRBD2 covers 8 bases. J lost 4 bases, V lost 7 bases, and 18 bases had no gene match. CDR1 is SGHTA, CDR2 FQGTGA, per germline. The CDR3 consists of 17 residues. The CDR3: CASNLPGGSGISYEQYF. Written as DNA, the CDR3 is TGTGCCAGCAACTTGCCAGGAGGTAGCGGGATCTCTTACGAGCAGTACTTC.

This clone was detected ten times or more. The chain joins TRBV10-3 to TRBJ1-4; no clear D. V shed 6 bases and J shed 0 bases, with 14 bases lying between them. This CDR3 is built from 16 residues. CDR1 is ENHRY and CDR2 is SYGVKD in the germline V gene. CDR3 DNA: TGTGCCATCAGCCCAACAGAAGATGCAACTAATGAAAAACTGTTTTTT. Translating it yields CAISPTEDATNEKLFF.

This clone was picked up many times. The chain links TRBV18 to TRBJ1-5; no definite D call. Trimming left V 2 bases short and J 7 bases short, with 12 bases between. Germline values: CDR1 KGHSH, CDR2 LQKENI. The CDR3 is made up of 14 amino acids. The CDR3 sequence: CASSPESRGQPQHF. CDR3 sequence (DNA): TGTGCCAGCTCACCAGAATCGCGGGGACAGCCCCAGCATTTT. Complete variable domain (other parts from reference TRBV18 and TRBJ1-5): NAGVMQNPRHLVRRRGQEARLRCSPMKGHSHVYWYRQLPEEGLKFMVYLQKENIIDESGMPKERFSAEFPKEGPSILRIQQVVRGDSAAYFCASSPESRGQPQHFGDGTRLSIL.

The sample holds many counts of this clone. The chain recombines TRBV15 with TRBJ2-7; perhaps TRBD2 as D (6 bases). The CDR3 covers 13 residues. V lost 5 bases to trimming and J lost 5 bases, with 13 bases between them. Per germline, CDR1 LNHNV and CDR2 YYDKDF (reference sequence). The DNA of the CDR3 is TGTGCCACCAGCGAGGGATTAGCGGACGAGCAGTACTTC. Protein: CATSEGLADEQYF.

This chain links TRBV7-2 with TRBJ1-1; a possible D gene is TRBD1 (5 bases). The CDR3 covers 13 residues. Per the germline V gene, CDR1 is SGHTA and CDR2 is FQGNSA. V shed 4 bases and J shed 6 bases, with 12 bases lying between them. This chain's CDR3 is CASSSGHNSEAFF. CDR3 sequence (DNA): TGTGCCAGCAGCTCAGGACATAATTCTGAAGCTTTCTTT.

The V call is TRBV30, the J call TRBJ1-2, with 12 bases identical to TRBD1. V dropped 3 bases and J dropped 2; count of bases not matched to a gene: 1. CDR1 GTSNPN and CDR2 SVGIG come from the germline V gene (reference sequence). CDR3 length equals 14 residues. The CDR3 reads CAWRGQGANYGYTF. The CDR3 DNA reads TGTGCCTGGAGGGGACAGGGGGCGAACTATGGCTACACCTTC.

This clone occurred a few times. The chain joins TRBV18 to TRBJ2-7, with 12 bases identical to TRBD2. The trim removed 5 bases at V and 2 bases at J, leaving 4 bases unmatched. This CDR3 contains 15 residues. From germline, CDR1 is KGHSH and CDR2 LQKENI. The CDR3 bases are TGTGCCAGCTCAGCCCGGACTAGCGGGGCCTACGAGCAGTACTTC. It encodes CASSARTSGAYEQYF. Full variable domain (remainder filled in from reference TRBV18 and TRBJ2-7): NAGVMQNPRHLVRRRGQEARLRCSPMKGHSHVYWYRQLPEEGLKFMVYLQKENIIDESGMPKERFSAEFPKEGPSILRIQQVVRGDSAAYFCASSARTSGAYEQYFGPGTRLTVT.

This clone was found a few times. The chain joins TRBV29-1 to TRBJ1-1; no definite D call. Germline loops: CDR1 SQVTM, CDR2 ANQGSEA. V was pared by 6 bases and J by 2 bases, with 7 bases between. This CDR3 comprises 11 residues. The CDR3 DNA sequence: TGCAGCGTAGGTCCAAACACTGAAGCTTTCTTT. Protein: CSVGPNTEAFF. The entire variable domain, with the rest obtained from reference TRBV29-1 and TRBJ1-1, is as follows: SAVISQKPSRDICQRGTSLTIQCQVDSQVTMMFWYRQQPGQSLTLIATANQGSEATYESGFVIDKFPISRPNLTFSTLTVSNMSPEDSSIYLCSVGPNTEAFFGQGTRLTVV.

This clone was detected many times. V gene TRBV6-1 combines with J gene TRBJ2-2; D gene ambiguous. Germline V lookup: CDR1 MNHNS, CDR2 SASEGT. This CDR3 has 16 amino acids. Trimming took off 3 bases at V and 0 bases at J, with 11 bases between the two ends. CDR3 residues: CASSERPYANTGELFF. CDR3 DNA sequence: TGTGCCAGCAGTGAGCGGCCTTATGCGAACACCGGGGAGCTGTTTTTT.

This clone showed up just a few times. The chain uses TRBV9 and TRBJ1-2, with a weak D call TRBD1 (5 bases). CDR1 is SGDLS and CDR2 is YYNGEE in the germline V gene. V was pared by 5 bases and J by 2 bases, with 16 bases between. The CDR3 runs 15 residues. CDR3 protein: CASRGGEGPNYGYTF. The CDR3 DNA sequence: TGTGCCAGCAGGGGGGGGGAAGGGCCCAACTATGGCTACACCTTC.

This clone showed up many times. CDR3 nucleotides: TGCGCCAGCAGCCAACAACAGGGCACACAGTATGAAAAACTGTTTTTT. Translated, it gives CASSQQQGTQYEKLFF. The chain couples TRBV5-1 to TRBJ1-4; perhaps TRBD1 as D (6 bases). Trimming left V 4 bases short and J 6 bases short, with 19 bases between. CDR1 is SGHRS, CDR2 YFSETQ, per germline. The CDR3 extends over 16 amino acids.

This clone appeared many times. The chain has TRBV5-1 and TRBJ2-7, with D possibly matching TRBD1 (5 bases). The CDR3 has 14 amino acids. Trimming shortened V by 4 bases and J by 6 bases, and 17 bases separated the two germline ends. The germline CDR1 and CDR2 sequences are SGHRS and YFSETQ. DNA of the CDR3: TGCGCCAGCAGCCAGACAGAAGGTGTCTCCGAGCAGTACTTC. It is translated as CASSQTEGVSEQYF.

This clone was counted ten times or more. The V and J genes are TRBV5-1 and TRBJ2-7; the match to TRBD1 covers 10 bases. Germline loops: CDR1 SGHRS, CDR2 YFSETQ. The CDR3 loop spans 16 amino acids. V lost 0 bases and J lost 0; bases outside the gene matches: 3. CDR3 sequence reads: CASSLAGQGVSYEQYF. DNA for the CDR3: TGCGCCAGCAGCTTGGCCGGACAGGGGGTCTCCTACGAGCAGTACTTC.

This clone has a count of ten or more. The gene calls are TRBV19 and TRBJ1-1; no firm D call. The germline gives CDR1 LNHDA, CDR2 SQIVND (reference sequence). The CDR3 has 14 residues. The ends were cut back, 4 bases at V and 3 bases at J, with 12 bases in the middle. The DNA for the CDR3 is TGTGCCAGTAGTAATGGAGGTAGGGACACTGAAGCTTTCTTT. Translated, it gives CASSNGGRDTEAFF.

This clone was observed at least ten times. The rearrangement links TRBV4-1 to TRBJ2-7; no clear D gene. This CDR3 is built from 13 residues. Germline loops: CDR1 MGHRA, CDR2 YSYEKL. Trimming cost V 0 bases and J 4 bases, with 7 bases left between them. In DNA, the CDR3 is TGCGCCAGCAGCCAAGACCCCCGGTACGAGCAGTACTTC. Translated, it gives CASSQDPRYEQYF.

The chain couples TRBV27 to TRBJ1-5; 12 bases match TRBD1. This CDR3 has 18 amino acids. Germline CDR1 is MNHEY and CDR2 is SMNVEV (reference sequence). The V and J ends lost 4 bases and 7 bases, in that order; junction bases with no gene match: 14. The DNA of the CDR3 is TGTGCCAGCAGTTCCAGGACCTGGGACAGGGGGCTCGGGCAGCCCCAGCATTTT. Encoded protein: CASSSRTWDRGLGQPQHF.

This clone was recorded many times. The chain combines TRBV7-8 with TRBJ1-1, with D uncertain. The germline V gene encodes CDR1 SGHVS and CDR2 FQNEAQ. The CDR3 is made up of 11 amino acids. V lost 4 bases to trimming and J lost 9 bases, with 9 bases between them. CDR3 region: CASSSREKAFF. For the CDR3, the DNA is TGTGCCAGCAGCTCCCGCGAAAAAGCTTTCTTT.

This clone was observed a few times. The chain joins TRBV7-9 to TRBJ2-2; tentatively, D is TRBD1 (5 bases). Per the germline V gene, CDR1 is SEHNR and CDR2 is FQNEAQ (reference sequence). The CDR3 is 16 amino acids. The germline V and J ends were trimmed by 5 bases and 0 bases, with 13 bases remaining between them. CDR3 amino acids: CASSPRGDPNTGELFF. In nucleotides, the CDR3 is TGTGCCAGCAGCCCAAGGGGCGATCCGAACACCGGGGAGCTGTTTTTT.

This clone was seen a few times. The rearrangement joins TRBV28 to TRBJ2-2; 15 bases are shared with TRBD2. The CDR3 sequence is 21 residues long. Germline values: CDR1 MDHEN, CDR2 SYDVKM. V was clipped by 6 bases and J by 1 base; unmatched bases: 15. CDR3 in DNA: TGTGCCAGCAGCCCTTCCTCGTGGACTAGCGGGAGGGTAAGGAACACCGGGGAGCTGTTTTTT. This gives the protein CASSPSSWTSGRVRNTGELFF.

This clone has more than one count but fewer than ten. The V call is TRBV30, the J call TRBJ2-3; 7 bases match TRBD1. The CDR3 has 15 amino acids. Germline V gene lookup returns CDR1 GTSNPN and CDR2 SVGIG (reference sequence). The junction had 21 bases not matched to a gene; V was cut back by 8 bases and J by 10 bases. The CDR3 sequence is CAGIRAGGPFDPQYF. The CDR3 nucleotides are TGTGCCGGTATCAGGGCAGGGGGACCTTTTGATCCGCAGTATTTT.

The sample holds many counts of this clone. This rearrangement joins TRBV19 to TRBJ2-1, with no clear D. Between the trimmed V and J ends, which lost 6 bases and 5 bases, there was a span of 8 bases. This CDR3 region has 12 residues. From germline, CDR1 is LNHDA and CDR2 SQIVND (reference sequence). CDR3 in amino acids: CASRSLNNEQFF. For the CDR3, the DNA is TGTGCCAGTAGGAGCCTTAACAATGAGCAGTTCTTC.